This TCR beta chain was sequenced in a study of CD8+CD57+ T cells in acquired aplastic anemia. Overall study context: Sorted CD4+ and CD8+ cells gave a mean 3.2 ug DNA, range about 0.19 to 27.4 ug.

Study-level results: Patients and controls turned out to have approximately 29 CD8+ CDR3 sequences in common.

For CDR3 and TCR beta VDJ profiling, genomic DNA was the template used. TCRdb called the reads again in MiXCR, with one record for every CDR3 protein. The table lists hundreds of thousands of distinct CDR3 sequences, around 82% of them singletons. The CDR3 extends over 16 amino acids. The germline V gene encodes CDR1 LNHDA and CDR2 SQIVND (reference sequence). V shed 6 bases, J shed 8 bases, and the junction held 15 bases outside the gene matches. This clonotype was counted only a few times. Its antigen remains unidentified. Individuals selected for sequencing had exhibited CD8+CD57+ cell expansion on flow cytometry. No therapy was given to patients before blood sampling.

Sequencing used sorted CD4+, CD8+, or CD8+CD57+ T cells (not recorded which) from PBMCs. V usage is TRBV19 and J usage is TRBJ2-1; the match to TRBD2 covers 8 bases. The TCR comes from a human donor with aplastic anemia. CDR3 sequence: CASSLTKRGYYDEQFF. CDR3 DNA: TGTGCCAGTAGCTTAACGAAGCGGGGGTACTATGATGAGCAGTTCTTC.